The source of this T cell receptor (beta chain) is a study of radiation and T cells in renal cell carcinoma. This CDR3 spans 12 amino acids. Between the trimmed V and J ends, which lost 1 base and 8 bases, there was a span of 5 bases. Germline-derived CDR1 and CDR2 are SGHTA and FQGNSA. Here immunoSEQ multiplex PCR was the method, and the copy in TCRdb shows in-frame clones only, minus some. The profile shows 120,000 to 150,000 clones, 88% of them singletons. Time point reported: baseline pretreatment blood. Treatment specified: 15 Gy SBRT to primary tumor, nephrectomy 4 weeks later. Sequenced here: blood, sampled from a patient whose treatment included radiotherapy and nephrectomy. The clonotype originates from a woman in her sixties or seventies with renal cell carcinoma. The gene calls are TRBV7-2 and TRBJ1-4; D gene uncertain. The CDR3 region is CASSLEREKLFF. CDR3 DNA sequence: TGTGCCAGCAGCTTAGAGAGGGAAAAACTGTTTTTT.